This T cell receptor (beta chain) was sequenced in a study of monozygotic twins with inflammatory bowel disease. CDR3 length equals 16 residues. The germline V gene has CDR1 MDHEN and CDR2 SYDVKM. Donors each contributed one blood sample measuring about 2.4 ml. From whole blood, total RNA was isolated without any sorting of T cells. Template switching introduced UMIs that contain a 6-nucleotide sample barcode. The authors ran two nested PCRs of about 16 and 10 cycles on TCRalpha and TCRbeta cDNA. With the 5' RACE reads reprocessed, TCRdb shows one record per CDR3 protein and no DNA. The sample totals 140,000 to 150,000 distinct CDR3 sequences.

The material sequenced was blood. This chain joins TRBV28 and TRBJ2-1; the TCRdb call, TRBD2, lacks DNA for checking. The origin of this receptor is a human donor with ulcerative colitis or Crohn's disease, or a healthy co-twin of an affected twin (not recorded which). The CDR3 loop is CASSLVSGLADNEQFF.